Following are 29 T cell receptor beta chains from one sample sequenced in a study of cytomegalovirus exposure and HLA in healthy donors. Primers: 60 Vbeta forward and 13 Jbeta reverse. The table came from immunoSEQ multiplex PCR; TCRdb's copy has only in-frame clones and leaves some out. The data show 110,000 to 150,000 clones, around 75% seen once. The sequencing input was PBMCs. These receptors all stem from a man aged 25-45 years in good health and CMV-seronegative.

The chain links TRBV6-6 to TRBJ2-7, with D possibly matching TRBD1 (5 bases). V was pared by 3 bases and J by 0 bases, with 12 bases between. The CDR3 is made up of 15 amino acids. Germline CDR1 is MNHNY and CDR2 is SVGAGI (reference sequence). This CDR3 is CASSYLGERSYEQYF. DNA of the CDR3: TGTGCCAGCAGTTATTTAGGGGAACGCTCCTACGAGCAGTACTTC.

The V gene is TRBV7-2, the J gene TRBJ2-7; TRBD1 is a possible D gene (5 bases). This CDR3 is 15 amino acids long. V lost 4 bases to trimming and J lost 0 bases, with 13 bases between them. Germline V gene data show CDR1 as SGHTA and CDR2 as FQGNSA. CDR3 sequence: CASSSWGGSSYEQYF. Written as DNA, the CDR3 is TGTGCCAGCAGCTCATGGGGCGGCAGCTCCTACGAGCAGTACTTC. The full variable domain, rest sourced from reference TRBV7-2 and TRBJ2-7, is GAGVSQSPSNKVTEKGKDVELRCDPISGHTALYWYRQSLGQGLEFLIYFQGNSAPDKSGLPSDRFSAERTGGSVSTLTIQRTQQEDSAVYLCASSSWGGSSYEQYFGPGTRLTVT.

The chain uses TRBV6-5 and TRBJ1-1; D is unresolved. Germline V gene sequence: CDR1 MNHEY, CDR2 SVGAGI. V was clipped by 3 bases and J by 0 bases, with 11 bases between them. The length of the CDR3 is 15 residues. The CDR3 bases are TGTGCCAGCAGTTATTCGCAGGCATTGAACACTGAAGCTTTCTTT. It specifies CASSYSQALNTEAFF.

The chain combines TRBV2 with TRBJ2-1, with TRBD1 identical over 8 bases. Germline-derived CDR1 and CDR2 are SNHLY and FYNNEI. This CDR3 contains 12 residues. CDR3 DNA sequence: TGTGCTAAGGGAGGACAGGGCTATGAGCAGTTCTTC. Encoded protein: CAKGGQGYEQFF.

The gene calls are TRBV19 and TRBJ1-1; D call uncertain. V was trimmed by 6 bases and J by 2 bases, leaving 13 bases between them. Germline CDR1 is LNHDA and CDR2 is SQIVND (reference sequence). The CDR3 totals 14 residues. The CDR3: CASSVEAINTEAFF. The CDR3, as DNA: TGTGCCAGTAGCGTGGAGGCGATCAACACTGAAGCTTTCTTT.

The chain recombines TRBV14 with TRBJ1-2; 10 nucleotides agree with TRBD1. The CDR3 has 16 amino acids. Germline V gene lookup returns CDR1 SGHDN and CDR2 FVKESK. J was trimmed by 4 bases and V by 1 base; bases with no gene match: 6. CDR3 sequence reads: CASSQGLTGGGYGYTF. CDR3 sequence (DNA): TGTGCCAGCAGCCAAGGGTTGACAGGGGGCGGCTATGGCTACACCTTC.

The chain employs TRBV25-1 and TRBJ2-4, with 12 bases lining up with TRBD2. This CDR3 has 16 amino acids. The ends lost 6 bases at V and 8 bases at J; junction bases unmatched: 11. Germline V lookup: CDR1 MGHDK, CDR2 SYGVNS. The CDR3 reads CASSETSGGGLDIQYF. CDR3 in DNA: TGTGCCAGCAGCGAGACTAGCGGGGGAGGGCTCGACATTCAGTACTTC.

J is TRBJ2-3 and V is TRBV5-6; 8 bases are shared with TRBD1. CDR1 is SGHDT, CDR2 YYEEEE, per germline. The CDR3 is made up of 16 amino acids. With V trimmed by 0 bases and J by 3 bases, 6 bases remained unmatched. This CDR3 reads CASSLVDRVRTDTQYF. The CDR3 region has the DNA TGTGCCAGCAGCTTGGTGGACAGGGTACGGACAGATACGCAGTATTTT. Based on the CDR3 plus reference TRBV5-6 and TRBJ2-3, the full variable domain is DAGVTQSPTHLIKTRGQQVTLRCSPKSGHDTVSWYQQALGQGPQFIFQYYEEEERQRGNFPDRFSGHQFPNYSSELNVNALLLGDSALYLCASSLVDRVRTDTQYFGPGTRLTVL.

The rearrangement joins TRBV2 to TRBJ2-5; 7 bases align to TRBD2. This CDR3 spans 14 amino acids. Germline lookup yields CDR1 SNHLY and CDR2 FYNNEI. Losses at the gene ends were 4 bases for V and 9 bases for J; bases not matched to a gene: 11. CDR3 sequence: CASSVGQRDRPQYF. The CDR3 bases are TGTGCCAGCAGTGTGGGGCAGCGGGATCGTCCCCAGTACTTC.

The CDR3 sequence is CASSPLQGGENTGELFF. The CDR3 bases are TGTGCCAGCTCACCCCTCCAAGGGGGAGAGAACACCGGGGAGCTGTTTTTT. This chain uses TRBV18 with TRBJ2-2; possibly TRBD1 for D (6 bases). Germline CDR1 KGHSH, CDR2 LQKENI. V was pared by 3 bases and J by 1 base, with 15 bases between. This CDR3 region has 17 residues.

This clone was counted between two and nine times. This chain connects TRBV7-2 to TRBJ1-5; D is perhaps TRBD1 (5 bases). CDR3 length: 19 residues. Trimming shortened V by 0 bases and J by 6 bases, and 24 bases separated the two germline ends. Germline values: CDR1 SGHTA, CDR2 FQGNSA. Written as DNA, the CDR3 is TGTGCCAGCAGCTTAGCGGCCGTTATCAGGGACGGGGAGGGTCAGCCCCAGCATTTT. Residues: CASSLAAVIRDGEGQPQHF.

This sequence joins TRBV7-2 and TRBJ1-3; maybe TRBD1 (6 bases). The length of the CDR3 is 17 residues. Germline V gene sequence: CDR1 SGHTA, CDR2 FQGNSA. Trimming stripped 4 bases from V and 0 bases from J, with 16 bases between. The CDR3: CASSSSGGGPSGNTIYF. The CDR3 nucleotides read TGTGCCAGCAGCTCTAGCGGTGGGGGGCCCTCTGGAAACACCATATATTTT.

This rearrangement joins TRBV14 to TRBJ1-6; D unresolved. The V gene lost 6 bases and the J gene lost 0 bases, with 6 bases spanning the gap. CDR1 and CDR2 from the germline V gene are SGHDN and FVKESK. The length of the CDR3 is 14 residues. CDR3 residues: CASSGSSYNSPLHF. In DNA, the CDR3 is TGTGCCAGCAGTGGCTCCTCCTATAATTCACCCCTCCACTTT.

To note about this clone: Within the sample, other DNA sequences also encode this same CDR3. The CDR3 nucleotides are TGTGCCAGCAGCTTCCAGGGCTACGAGCAGTACTTC. It codes for CASSFQGYEQYF. The rearrangement joins TRBV11-1 to TRBJ2-7; a weak D match, TRBD1 (5 bases). Trimming removed 3 bases from V and 3 bases from J, with 6 bases in between. Germline CDR1 reads SGHAT; CDR2 reads FQDESV (reference sequence). The CDR3 covers 12 residues.

V gene TRBV11-2 combines with J gene TRBJ1-2; no clear D gene. This CDR3 contains 13 residues. Between the trimmed V and J ends, which lost 1 base and 2 bases, there was a span of 5 bases. The germline V gene has CDR1 SGHAT and CDR2 FQNNGV. The CDR3 region is CASSLGQNYGYTF. CDR3 in DNA: TGTGCCAGCAGCTTAGGTCAGAACTATGGCTACACCTTC.

This sequence joins TRBV18 and TRBJ2-3, with 8 bases matching TRBD2. V lost 3 bases, J lost 5 bases, and 7 bases stayed unmatched. Germline lookup yields CDR1 KGHSH and CDR2 LQKENI. CDR3 size: 15 residues. For the CDR3, the DNA is TGTGCCAGCTCACCTATGAGCGGGGGAAGAGATACGCAGTATTTT. It encodes CASSPMSGGRDTQYF.

This clone was observed a handful of times. V is TRBV5-6 and J is TRBJ2-7, with 7 bases fitting TRBD2. Germline CDR1 is SGHDT and CDR2 is YYEEEE. V was clipped by 2 bases and J by 5 bases; unmatched bases: 10. The CDR3 contains 15 residues. CDR3 region: CASSFLAGGGHEQYF. The CDR3 DNA reads as TGTGCCAGCAGCTTTCTCGCTGGGGGGGGACACGAGCAGTACTTC.

This clone was found once. The V call is TRBV5-1, the J call TRBJ2-2; a possible D gene is TRBD1 (6 bases). With 0 bases removed from V and 4 bases from J, the gap between germline ends came to 13 bases. The CDR3 runs 16 residues. Germline-derived CDR1 and CDR2 are SGHRS and YFSETQ. The chain's CDR3 is CASSLVPGVGTGELFF. CDR3 DNA sequence: TGCGCCAGCAGCTTGGTGCCAGGGGTAGGCACCGGGGAGCTGTTTTTT.

The V call is TRBV13, the J call TRBJ2-5; tentative D call: TRBD1 (5 bases). The end of the DNA aligns better with TRBJ2-7, so the J call may be wrong. The CDR3 is made up of 12 amino acids. Germline-derived CDR1 and CDR2 are PRHDT and FYEKMQ (reference sequence). The DNA for the CDR3 is TGTGCCACAAACAGGATTGCCTACGAGCAGTACTTC. Translated, it gives CATNRIAYEQYF.

The chain recombines TRBV14 with TRBJ2-3; D possibly corresponds to TRBD1 (5 bases). This CDR3 comprises 16 residues. CDR1 SGHDN and CDR2 FVKESK come from the germline V gene. V was clipped by 2 bases and J by 0 bases, with 12 bases between them. For the CDR3, the DNA is TGTGCCAGCAGCCAAATTGGGGCAACTAGCACAGATACGCAGTATTTT. It encodes CASSQIGATSTDTQYF.

This clone was detected only once. V and J are TRBV5-1 and TRBJ2-1, with 7 bases fitting TRBD2. CDR1 and CDR2 (germline): SGHRS, YFSETQ. The CDR3 sequence is 14 residues long. With 5 bases clipped from V and 7 bases from J, the junction kept 9 bases outside the gene matches. The chain's CDR3 is CASRSGTTRNEQFF. As DNA, the CDR3 is TGCGCCAGCAGGAGCGGGACCACCAGGAATGAGCAGTTCTTC.

This chain connects TRBV19 to TRBJ1-2; TRBD1 is a possible D gene (5 bases). Trimming removed 5 bases from V and 2 bases from J, with 15 bases in between. Germline values: CDR1 LNHDA, CDR2 SQIVND (reference sequence). The CDR3 contains 15 residues. The CDR3 spells CASSDRQLPNYGYTF. The DNA for the CDR3 is TGTGCCAGTAGTGATAGACAGCTCCCCAACTATGGCTACACCTTC.

The chain is built from TRBV7-9 and TRBJ2-1; D may be TRBD2 (6 bases). The ends were cut back, 3 bases at V and 4 bases at J, with 16 bases in the middle. Germline V gene data show CDR1 as SEHNR and CDR2 as FQNEAQ (reference sequence). This CDR3 has 16 residues. DNA for the CDR3: TGTGCCAGCAGCTTCAGCTCCGGGACTTTGTACAATGAGCAGTTCTTC. It is translated as CASSFSSGTLYNEQFF.

This clone was seen a handful of times. The chain uses TRBV11-2 and TRBJ2-7; no reliable D call. The germline V gene has CDR1 SGHAT and CDR2 FQNNGV. The CDR3 spans 12 residues. V was trimmed by 3 bases and J by 5 bases, leaving 8 bases between them. CDR3 DNA sequence: TGTGCCAGCAGCTTTACTGTCGACGAGCAGTACTTC. Translated: CASSFTVDEQYF.

Only a few counts were recorded for this clone. This chain joins TRBV20-1 and TRBJ2-7; D is unclear. V was pared by 3 bases and J by 7 bases, with 10 bases between. The CDR3 is 11 residues long. Germline V gene data show CDR1 as DFQATT and CDR2 as SNEGSKA (reference sequence). This CDR3 reads CSARRGEEQYF. In DNA, the CDR3 is TGCAGTGCTAGGAGAGGTGAGGAGCAGTACTTC.

This chain uses TRBV6-5 with TRBJ1-2; no clear D. The CDR3 is made up of 15 amino acids. Trimming removed 0 bases from V and 8 bases from J, with 16 bases in between. Looked up from germline, CDR1 is MNHEY and CDR2 is SVGAGI. CDR3 sequence (DNA): TGTGCCAGCAGTTACTCGTTTGAGGGAGGTCAGGGCTACACCTTC. Amino acids: CASSYSFEGGQGYTF.

The CDR3: CASSSPGGTYEQYF. Here the CDR3 DNA reads TGTGCCAGCAGCTCCCCAGGGGGCACCTACGAGCAGTACTTC. The chain joins TRBV5-6 to TRBJ2-5; 8 bases are shared with TRBD1. The assigned J gene may be wrong: the sequence end matches TRBJ2-7 better. This CDR3 comprises 14 residues. Germline CDR1 and CDR2: SGHDT and YYEEEE.

This chain links TRBV5-6 with TRBJ1-1, with D possibly being TRBD1 (6 bases). Germline loops: CDR1 SGHDT, CDR2 YYEEEE. Trimming left V 9 bases short and J 6 bases short, with 18 bases between. The CDR3 spans 13 residues. CDR3 amino acids: CATRATGGAEAFF. In nucleotides, the CDR3 is TGTGCCACGAGGGCGACAGGTGGGGCTGAAGCTTTCTTT.

This chain uses TRBV6-4 with TRBJ1-2, with TRBD1 as a possible D gene (6 bases). Between the trimmed V and J ends, which lost 6 bases and 3 bases, there was a span of 17 bases. Germline-derived CDR1 and CDR2 are MRHNA and SNTAGT. The CDR3 is 15 amino acids. The CDR3 loop is CASRPSTGTHYGYTF. The CDR3 nucleotides are TGTGCCAGCAGGCCCTCGACAGGCACCCACTATGGCTACACCTTC.